The 4 T cell receptor beta chains below come from one sample, sequenced in a study of vaccination effects on CD4 cells after COVID-19 (dated by TCRdb to 2021 to 2024). After more than nine days of culture, CD4+ T cells were isolated with the EasySep CD4+ T cell isolation kit. These receptors have no known antigen. The library relied on the immunoSEQ multiplex PCR assay. What TCRdb holds here is the immuneACCESS table cut down to in-frame rearrangements. Part of the clones is not present; checked against another copy, under half of the missing clones reflect an unresolved V gene, and the others are unexplained. The table for this sample lists about 72,000 clones; around 77% of them were counted only once. Roughly 1.9% of the sample is taken by the ten largest. The sequencing used CD4+ T cells from PBMCs cultured without peptide, collected before COVID-19 vaccination. The receptors originated from a human donor who received a COVID-19 vaccine.

The rearrangement uses TRBV19 and TRBJ2-5; D gene uncertain. The V end lost 5 bases, the J end lost 4 bases, and 20 bases lay between the germline ends. Per the germline V gene, CDR1 is LNHDA and CDR2 is SQIVND (reference sequence). The CDR3 extends over 16 amino acids. In DNA form, the CDR3 reads TGTGCCAGTAGTGTGGGTCGGCAGCCGGAGTTAGAGACCCAGTACTTC. Encoded protein: CASSVGRQPELETQYF.

The chain joins TRBV4-1 to TRBJ2-5; TRBD2 agrees at 8 bases. The CDR3 contains 14 residues. The junction had 2 bases not matched to a gene; V was cut back by 0 bases and J by 5 bases. Looked up from germline, CDR1 is MGHRA and CDR2 is YSYEKL. The CDR3 spells CASSQDASGETQYF. The CDR3 region has the DNA TGCGCCAGCAGCCAAGATGCTAGCGGGGAGACCCAGTACTTC.

The CDR3, as DNA: TGTGCCAGCAGTATGGGGCGGGGGGCCTACACAGATACGCAGTATTTT. It translates to CASSMGRGAYTDTQYF. The chain joins TRBV6-6 to TRBJ2-3; 8 bases align to TRBD2. The V segment lost 5 bases and the J segment 2 bases; nucleotides outside the gene matches: 9. The CDR3 consists of 16 residues. Germline V gene lookup returns CDR1 MNHNY and CDR2 SVGAGI (reference sequence).

V and J are TRBV27 and TRBJ2-1; TRBD1 might be the D (6 bases). The length of the CDR3 is 14 residues. Trimming stripped 4 bases from V and 7 bases from J, with 14 bases between. Germline V gene sequence: CDR1 MNHEY, CDR2 SMNVEV (reference sequence). In nucleotides, the CDR3 is TGTGCCAGCAGTTCCGGACAGAGGCTGAATGAGCAGTTCTTC. This translates into CASSSGQRLNEQFF.